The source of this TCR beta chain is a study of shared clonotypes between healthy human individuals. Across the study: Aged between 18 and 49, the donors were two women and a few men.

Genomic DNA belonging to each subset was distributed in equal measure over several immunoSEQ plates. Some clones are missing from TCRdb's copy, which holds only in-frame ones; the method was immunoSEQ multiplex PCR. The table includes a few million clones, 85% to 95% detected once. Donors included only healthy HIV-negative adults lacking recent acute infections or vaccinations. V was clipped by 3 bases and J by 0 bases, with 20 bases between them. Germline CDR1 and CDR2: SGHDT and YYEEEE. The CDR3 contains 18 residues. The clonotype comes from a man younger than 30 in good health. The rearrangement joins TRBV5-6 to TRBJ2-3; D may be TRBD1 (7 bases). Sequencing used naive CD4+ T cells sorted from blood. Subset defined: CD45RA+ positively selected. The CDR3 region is CASSSRDRAFSSTDTQYF. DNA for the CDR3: TGTGCCAGCAGCTCGCGGGACAGAGCCTTTTCTAGCACAGATACGCAGTATTTT.